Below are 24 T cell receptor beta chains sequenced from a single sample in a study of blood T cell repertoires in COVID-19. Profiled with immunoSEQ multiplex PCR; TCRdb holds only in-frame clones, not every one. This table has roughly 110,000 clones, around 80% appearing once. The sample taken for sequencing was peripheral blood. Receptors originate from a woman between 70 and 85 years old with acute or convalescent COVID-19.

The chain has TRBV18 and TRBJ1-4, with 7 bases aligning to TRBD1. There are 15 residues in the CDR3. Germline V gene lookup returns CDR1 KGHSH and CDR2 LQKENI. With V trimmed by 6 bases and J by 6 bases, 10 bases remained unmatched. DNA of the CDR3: TGTGCCAGCTCGCAACAGGGGACAGTCGATGAAAAACTGTTTTTT. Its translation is CASSQQGTVDEKLFF.

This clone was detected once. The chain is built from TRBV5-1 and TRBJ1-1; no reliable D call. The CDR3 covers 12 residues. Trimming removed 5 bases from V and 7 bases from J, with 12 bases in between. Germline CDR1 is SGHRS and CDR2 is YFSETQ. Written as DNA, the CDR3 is TGCGCCAGCAGTTCCTCCCTCAGTGAAGCTTTCTTT. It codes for CASSSSLSEAFF.

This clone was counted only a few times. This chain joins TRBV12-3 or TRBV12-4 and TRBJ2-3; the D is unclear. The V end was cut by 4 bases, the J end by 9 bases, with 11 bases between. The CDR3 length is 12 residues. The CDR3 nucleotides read TGTGCCAGCAGTTCTAGAATAAGGACGCAGTATTTT. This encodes CASSSRIRTQYF.

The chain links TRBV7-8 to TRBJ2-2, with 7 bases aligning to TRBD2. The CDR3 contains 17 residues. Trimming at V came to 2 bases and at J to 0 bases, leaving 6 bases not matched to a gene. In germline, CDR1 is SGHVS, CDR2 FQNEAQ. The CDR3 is CASSLTGGHANTGELFF. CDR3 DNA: TGTGCCAGCAGCTTAACGGGGGGTCACGCGAACACCGGGGAGCTGTTTTTT.

The CDR3 DNA sequence: TGTGCCAGCAGCTTAAGGGACAGGGGCCTTAACACTGAAGCTTTCTTT. This translates into CASSLRDRGLNTEAFF. The chain recombines TRBV7-8 with TRBJ1-1; 10 bases map to TRBD1. Trimming cost V 2 bases and J 2 bases; bases outside gene matches: 5. The CDR3 totals 16 residues. The germline V gene has CDR1 SGHVS and CDR2 FQNEAQ.

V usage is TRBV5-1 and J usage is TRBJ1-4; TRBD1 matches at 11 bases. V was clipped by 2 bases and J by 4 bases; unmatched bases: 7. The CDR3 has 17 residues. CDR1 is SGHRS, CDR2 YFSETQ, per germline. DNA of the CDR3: TGCGCCAGCAGCTTATATGGACAGGGGGCGAGTAATGAAAAACTGTTTTTT. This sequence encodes CASSLYGQGASNEKLFF. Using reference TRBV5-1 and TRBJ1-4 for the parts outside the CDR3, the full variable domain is KAGVTQTPRYLIKTRGQQVTLSCSPISGHRSVSWYQQTPGQGLQFLFEYFSETQRNKGNFPGRFSGRQFSNSRSEMNVSTLELGDSALYLCASSLYGQGASNEKLFFGSGTQLSVL.

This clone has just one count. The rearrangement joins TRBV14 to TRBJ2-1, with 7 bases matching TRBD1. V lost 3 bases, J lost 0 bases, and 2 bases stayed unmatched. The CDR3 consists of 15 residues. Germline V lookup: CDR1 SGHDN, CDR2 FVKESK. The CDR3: CASSQGDSSYNEQFF. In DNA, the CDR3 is TGTGCCAGCAGCCAGGGGGACAGCTCCTACAATGAGCAGTTCTTC.

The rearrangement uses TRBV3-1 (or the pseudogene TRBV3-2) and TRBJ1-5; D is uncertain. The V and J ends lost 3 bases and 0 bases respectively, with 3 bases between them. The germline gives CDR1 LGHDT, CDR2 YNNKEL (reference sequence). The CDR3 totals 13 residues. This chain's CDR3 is CASSQYSNQPQHF. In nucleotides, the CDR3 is TGTGCCAGCAGCCAGTATAGCAATCAGCCCCAGCATTTT.

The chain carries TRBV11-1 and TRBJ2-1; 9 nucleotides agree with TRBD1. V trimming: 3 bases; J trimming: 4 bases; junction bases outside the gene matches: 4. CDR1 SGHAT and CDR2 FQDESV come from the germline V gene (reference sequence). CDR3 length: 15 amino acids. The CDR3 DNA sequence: TGTGCCAGCAGCTTCCCCGGGACAGGGTACAATGAGCAGTTCTTC. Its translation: CASSFPGTGYNEQFF.

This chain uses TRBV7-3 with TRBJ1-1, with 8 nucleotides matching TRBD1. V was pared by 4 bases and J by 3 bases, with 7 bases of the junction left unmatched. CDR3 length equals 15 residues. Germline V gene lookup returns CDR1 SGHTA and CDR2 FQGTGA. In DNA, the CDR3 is TGTGCCAGCAGCTCAGGGGGCGCGGGGTACACTGAAGCTTTCTTT. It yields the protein CASSSGGAGYTEAFF.

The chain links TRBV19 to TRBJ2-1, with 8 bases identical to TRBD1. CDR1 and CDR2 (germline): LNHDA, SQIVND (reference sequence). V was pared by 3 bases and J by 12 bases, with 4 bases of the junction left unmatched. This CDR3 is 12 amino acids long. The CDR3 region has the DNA TGTGCCAGTAGTATTCTAGGGACAGGGCAGTTCTTC. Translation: CASSILGTGQFF. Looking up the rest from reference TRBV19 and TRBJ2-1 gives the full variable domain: DGGITQSPKYLFRKEGQNVTLSCEQNLNHDAMYWYRQDPGQGLRLIYYSQIVNDFQKGDIAEGYSVSREKKESFPLTVTSAQKNPTAFYLCASSILGTGQFFGPGTRLTVL.

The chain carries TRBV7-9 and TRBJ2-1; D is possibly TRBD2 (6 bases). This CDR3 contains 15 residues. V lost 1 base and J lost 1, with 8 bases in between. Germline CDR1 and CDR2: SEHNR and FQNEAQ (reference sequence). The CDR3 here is CASSLDGGSYNEQFF. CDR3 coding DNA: TGTGCCAGCAGCTTAGACGGGGGTTCCTACAATGAGCAGTTCTTC.

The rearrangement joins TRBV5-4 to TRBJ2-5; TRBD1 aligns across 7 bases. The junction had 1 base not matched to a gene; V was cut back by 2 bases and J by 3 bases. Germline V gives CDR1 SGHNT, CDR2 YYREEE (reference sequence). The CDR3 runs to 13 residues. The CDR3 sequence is CASSFQGEETQYF. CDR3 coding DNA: TGTGCCAGCAGCTTCCAGGGGGAAGAGACCCAGTACTTC.

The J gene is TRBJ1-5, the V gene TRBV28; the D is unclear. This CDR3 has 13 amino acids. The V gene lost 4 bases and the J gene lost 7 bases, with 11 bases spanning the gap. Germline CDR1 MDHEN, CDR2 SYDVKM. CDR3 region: CASSSPLQQPQHF. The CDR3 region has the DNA TGTGCCAGCAGTTCCCCCTTACAACAGCCCCAGCATTTT. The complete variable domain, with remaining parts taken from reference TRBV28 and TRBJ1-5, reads DVKVTQSSRYLVKRTGEKVFLECVQDMDHENMFWYRQDPGLGLRLIYFSYDVKMKEKGDIPEGYSVSREKKERFSLILESASTNQTSMYLCASSSPLQQPQHFGDGTRLSIL.

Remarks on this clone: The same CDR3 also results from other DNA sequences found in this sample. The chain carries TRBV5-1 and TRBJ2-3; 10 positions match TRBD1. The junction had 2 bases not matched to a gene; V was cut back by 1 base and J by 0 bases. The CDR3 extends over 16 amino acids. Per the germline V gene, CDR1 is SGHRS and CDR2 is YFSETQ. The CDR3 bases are TGCGCCAGCAGCTTGAGGGGACAGGGGAGCACAGATACGCAGTATTTT. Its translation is CASSLRGQGSTDTQYF.

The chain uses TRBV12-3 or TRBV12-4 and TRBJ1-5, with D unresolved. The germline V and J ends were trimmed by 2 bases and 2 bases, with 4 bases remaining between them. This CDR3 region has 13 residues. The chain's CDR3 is CASSLSGNQPQHF. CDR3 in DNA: TGTGCCAGCAGTTTATCTGGCAATCAGCCCCAGCATTTT.

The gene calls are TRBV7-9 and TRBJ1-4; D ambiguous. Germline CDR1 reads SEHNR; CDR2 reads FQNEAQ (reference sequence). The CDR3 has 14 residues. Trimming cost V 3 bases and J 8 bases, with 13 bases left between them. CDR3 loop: CASSLAGNGEKLFF. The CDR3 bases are TGTGCCAGCAGCTTGGCCGGGAATGGCGAAAAACTGTTTTTT.

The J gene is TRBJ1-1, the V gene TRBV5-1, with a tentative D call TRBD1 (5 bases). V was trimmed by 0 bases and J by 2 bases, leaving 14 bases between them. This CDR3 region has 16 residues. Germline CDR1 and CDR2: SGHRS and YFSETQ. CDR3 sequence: CASSLVGGPGNTEAFF. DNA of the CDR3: TGCGCCAGCAGCTTGGTGGGGGGACCTGGAAACACTGAAGCTTTCTTT.

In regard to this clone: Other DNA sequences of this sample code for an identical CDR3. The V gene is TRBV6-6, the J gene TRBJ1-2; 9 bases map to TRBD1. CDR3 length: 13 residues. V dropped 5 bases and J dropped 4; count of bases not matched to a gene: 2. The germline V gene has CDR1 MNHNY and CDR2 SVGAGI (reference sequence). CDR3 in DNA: TGTGCCAGCAGTCTGACAGGGGGCTATGGCTACACCTTC. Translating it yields CASSLTGGYGYTF.

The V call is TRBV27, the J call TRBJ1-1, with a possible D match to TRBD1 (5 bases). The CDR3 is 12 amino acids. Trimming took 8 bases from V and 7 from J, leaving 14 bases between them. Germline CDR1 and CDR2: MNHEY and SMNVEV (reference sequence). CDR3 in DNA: TGTGCCAGCCATGGCAGGGCCGGTGAAGCTTTCTTT. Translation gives CASHGRAGEAFF.

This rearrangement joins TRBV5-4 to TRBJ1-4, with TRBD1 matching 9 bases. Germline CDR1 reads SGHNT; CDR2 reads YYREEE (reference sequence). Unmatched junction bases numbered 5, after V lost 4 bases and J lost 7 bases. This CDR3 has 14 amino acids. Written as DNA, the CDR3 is TGTGCCAGCAGCCGAACAGGGGGCCGTGAAAAACTGTTTTTT. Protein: CASSRTGGREKLFF. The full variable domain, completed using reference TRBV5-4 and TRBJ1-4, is ETGVTQSPTHLIKTRGQQVTLRCSSQSGHNTVSWYQQALGQGPQFIFQYYREEENGRGNFPPRFSGLQFPNYSSELNVNALELDDSALYLCASSRTGGREKLFFGSGTQLSVL.

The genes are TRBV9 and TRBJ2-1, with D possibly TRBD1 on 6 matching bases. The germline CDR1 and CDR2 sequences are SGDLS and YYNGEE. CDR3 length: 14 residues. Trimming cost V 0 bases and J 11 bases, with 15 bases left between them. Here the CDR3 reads CASSVGLEGGKQFF. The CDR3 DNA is TGTGCCAGCAGCGTAGGATTGGAAGGGGGAAAGCAGTTCTTC.

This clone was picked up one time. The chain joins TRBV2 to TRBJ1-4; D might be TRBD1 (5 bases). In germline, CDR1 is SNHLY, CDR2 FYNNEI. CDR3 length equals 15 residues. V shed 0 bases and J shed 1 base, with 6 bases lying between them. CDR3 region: CASSEAQGTNEKLFF. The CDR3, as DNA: TGTGCCAGCAGTGAAGCCCAGGGAACTAATGAAAAACTGTTTTTT.

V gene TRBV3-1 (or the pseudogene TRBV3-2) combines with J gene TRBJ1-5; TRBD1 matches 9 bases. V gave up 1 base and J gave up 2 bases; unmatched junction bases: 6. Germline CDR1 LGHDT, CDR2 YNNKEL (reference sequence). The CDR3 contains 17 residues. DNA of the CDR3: TGTGCCAGCAGCCAAGGACAGGGGGAGCATGGCAATCAGCCCCAGCATTTT. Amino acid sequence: CASSQGQGEHGNQPQHF.